A single sample gave rise to the 17 T cell receptor beta chains below, sequenced in a study of T cell responses to AZD1222 COVID-19 vaccine. Libraries were prepared by immunoSEQ multiplex PCR; TCRdb keeps only in-frame clonotypes and omits some of them. The data contain some 150,000 clones, approximately 78% of them singletons. The specimen comprised peripheral blood, sampled on day 0 of MenACWY control vaccination. These receptors were obtained from an adult in good health.

The chain combines TRBV27 with TRBJ1-5; D is possibly TRBD1 (6 bases). The CDR3 contains 15 residues. The V gene lost 4 bases and the J gene lost 2 bases, with 12 bases spanning the gap. The germline V gene encodes CDR1 MNHEY and CDR2 SMNVEV (reference sequence). In DNA form, the CDR3 reads TGTGCCAGCAGTTCATCCGGGGGCGGCAATCAGCCCCAGCATTTT. Translation gives CASSSSGGGNQPQHF.

This chain's CDR3 is CASSPRGYTEAFF. The CDR3 coding sequence is TGTGCCAGCAGTCCACGGGGGTACACTGAAGCTTTCTTT. The chain employs TRBV12-3 or TRBV12-4 and TRBJ1-1, with D maybe TRBD1 (5 bases). V gave up 5 bases and J gave up 3 bases, with 10 bases separating them. The CDR3 loop spans 13 amino acids.

The chain employs TRBV7-9 and TRBJ2-2; D ambiguous. The CDR3 consists of 14 residues. V was cut by 1 base and J by 4 bases, with 7 bases left in between. The V gene's germline CDR1 is SEHNR and CDR2 FQNEAQ (reference sequence). The CDR3 loop reads CASSLEQTTGELFF. DNA for the CDR3: TGTGCCAGCAGCTTAGAACAGACCACCGGGGAGCTGTTTTTT.

V and J are TRBV9 and TRBJ1-2; TRBD1 matches at 10 bases. V dropped 3 bases and J dropped 7; count of bases not matched to a gene: 6. The CDR3 extends over 14 amino acids. From germline, CDR1 is SGDLS and CDR2 YYNGEE. CDR3 DNA: TGTGCCAGCAGCGCGGACAGGGGGAGAGGTGGCTACACCTTC. It translates to CASSADRGRGGYTF.

The V gene is TRBV5-1, the J gene TRBJ1-1; the match to TRBD1 covers 9 bases. Losses at the gene ends were 4 bases for V and 7 bases for J; bases not matched to a gene: 11. Per germline, CDR1 SGHRS and CDR2 YFSETQ. The CDR3 runs to 15 residues. CDR3 sequence (DNA): TGCGCCAGCAGCGCGGGACAGGGAGGTTTTGGTGAAGCTTTCTTT. Translating gives CASSAGQGGFGEAFF.

The chain carries TRBV13 and TRBJ1-1; D is uncertain. Trimming cost V 3 bases and J 2 bases, with 16 bases left between them. The germline V gene encodes CDR1 PRHDT and CDR2 FYEKMQ (reference sequence). This CDR3 comprises 16 residues. CDR3 coding DNA: TGTGCCAGCAGCTTGGACCAATCCGGGATAAACACTGAAGCTTTCTTT. Translation: CASSLDQSGINTEAFF.

V gene TRBV5-1 combines with J gene TRBJ1-1; 9 bases are shared with TRBD1. The germline gives CDR1 SGHRS, CDR2 YFSETQ. Trimming took 1 base from V and 6 from J; bases not matched to a gene: 7. The CDR3 has 15 amino acids. The CDR3 protein is CASSLTGGASPEAFF. The CDR3, as DNA: TGCGCCAGCAGCTTGACAGGGGGCGCGAGCCCTGAAGCTTTCTTT.

CDR3 amino acids: CASSLGRQGNSPLHF. CDR3 sequence (DNA): TGCGCCAGCAGCTTGGGTCGACAGGGGAATTCACCCCTCCACTTT. The chain joins TRBV5-1 to TRBJ1-6, with 8 bases lining up with TRBD1. The CDR3 spans 15 residues. With V trimmed by 0 bases and J by 7 bases, 3 bases remained unmatched. Germline-derived CDR1 and CDR2 are SGHRS and YFSETQ. Based on the CDR3 plus reference TRBV5-1 and TRBJ1-6, the full variable domain is KAGVTQTPRYLIKTRGQQVTLSCSPISGHRSVSWYQQTPGQGLQFLFEYFSETQRNKGNFPGRFSGRQFSNSRSEMNVSTLELGDSALYLCASSLGRQGNSPLHFGNGTRLTVT.

V usage is TRBV24-1 and J usage is TRBJ1-5; D is unclear. Germline V gives CDR1 KGHDR, CDR2 SFDVKD. The CDR3 consists of 13 residues. Trimming shortened V by 9 bases and J by 1 base, and 9 bases separated the two germline ends. The CDR3 reads CATQDGSNQPQHF. The CDR3 DNA reads TGTGCCACCCAGGATGGAAGCAATCAGCCCCAGCATTTT.

Of note for this clone: This specimen includes other DNA sequences encoding the same CDR3. This sequence joins TRBV7-9 and TRBJ1-1, with D tentatively TRBD1 (5 bases). The CDR3 extends over 13 amino acids. Germline CDR1 is SEHNR and CDR2 is FQNEAQ (reference sequence). V lost 2 bases to trimming and J lost 2 bases, with 6 bases between them. The CDR3 is CASSLQGNTEAFF. The CDR3 region has the DNA TGTGCCAGCAGCTTACAGGGTAACACTGAAGCTTTCTTT.

The chain links TRBV27 to TRBJ2-1; 8 bases fit TRBD2. V was pared by 2 bases and J by 10 bases, with 4 bases of the junction left unmatched. CDR1 MNHEY and CDR2 SMNVEV come from the germline V gene (reference sequence). The CDR3 runs 13 residues. The CDR3 region has the DNA TGTGCCAGCAGTTTAGAGCGGGGGCCCGAGCAGTTCTTC. Amino acids: CASSLERGPEQFF.

This clone was detected once. The V gene is TRBV18, the J gene TRBJ2-1, with D possibly matching TRBD2 (6 bases). The V gene's germline CDR1 is KGHSH and CDR2 LQKENI. V gave up 3 bases and J gave up 9 bases, with 21 bases separating them. The CDR3 covers 16 residues. CDR3 coding DNA: TGTGCCAGCTCACCTAACTCCGGGACTTTACGTGGTGAGCAGTTCTTC. Amino acids: CASSPNSGTLRGEQFF.

The chain recombines TRBV27 with TRBJ1-2; D is undetermined. The CDR3 covers 16 residues. Looked up from germline, CDR1 is MNHEY and CDR2 is SMNVEV (reference sequence). V gave up 5 bases and J gave up 5 bases, with 21 bases separating them. The chain's CDR3 is CASSPRLDGLGYGYTF. CDR3 bases: TGTGCCAGCAGTCCTAGATTGGACGGCCTAGGGTATGGCTACACCTTC.

The CDR3 nucleotides read TGTGCCAGCAAAATGGCGGGGTGGGTAGATACGCAGTATTTT. Translated: CASKMAGWVDTQYF. The chain recombines TRBV27 with TRBJ2-3, with D possibly being TRBD2 (6 bases). This CDR3 has 14 amino acids. CDR1 is MNHEY, CDR2 SMNVEV, per germline (reference sequence). The V end lost 7 bases, the J end lost 5 bases, and 16 bases lay between the germline ends.

The V call is TRBV7-9, the J call TRBJ2-4, with a possible D match to TRBD1 (5 bases). Trimming cost V 7 bases and J 8 bases, with 15 bases left between them. The CDR3 length is 13 residues. Per germline, CDR1 SEHNR and CDR2 FQNEAQ (reference sequence). CDR3 amino acids: CASTWGPTDIQYF. The CDR3 DNA reads as TGTGCCAGCACATGGGGCCCGACGGACATTCAGTACTTC.

This chain links TRBV5-4 with TRBJ2-5; 9 bases line up with TRBD2. This CDR3 comprises 16 residues. The ends lost 0 bases at V and 1 base at J; junction bases unmatched: 4. Germline-derived CDR1 and CDR2 are SGHNT and YYREEE (reference sequence). CDR3 nucleotide sequence: TGTGCCAGCAGCTTGGTTGGCGGGGGGGCCCAAGAGACCCAGTACTTC. Amino acid sequence: CASSLVGGGAQETQYF.

This chain uses TRBV5-4 with TRBJ1-2; 12 nucleotides line up with TRBD1. Germline-derived CDR1 and CDR2 are SGHNT and YYREEE (reference sequence). Trimming took 1 base from V and 6 from J; bases not matched to a gene: 10. This CDR3 has 17 amino acids. The CDR3 sequence: CASSLNPGTGGINGYTF. In DNA form, the CDR3 reads TGTGCCAGCAGCTTGAACCCCGGGACAGGGGGCATCAATGGCTACACCTTC.